Listed here are 28 T cell receptor beta chains from one sample, sequenced in a study of breast tumors, draining lymph nodes, adjacent tissues. Using its own MiXCR run on the multiplex PCR reads, TCRdb lists one record per CDR3 protein. The table has about 130,000 distinct CDR3 sequences, about 20% seen once. Breast cancer patients provided tissue from their axillary draining lymph nodes. The material sequenced was axillary lymph node tissue. These receptors came from a female donor with breast cancer. Some clones in this sample may be carry-over from other donors' samples.

To note about this clonotype: Being one base from a much bigger clone, this may be a read error. The V gene is TRBV11-2, the J gene TRBJ2-1; 11 bases agree with TRBD2. The DNA end favors TRBJ2-7, so the J call may be wrong. The germline V gene has CDR1 SGHAT and CDR2 FQNNGV. This CDR3 spans 15 amino acids. As DNA, the CDR3 is TGTGCCAGCAGGCGGACTAGCGGGTCCTACAATGAGCAGTACTTC. It specifies CASRRTSGSYNEQYF.

The rearrangement links TRBV3-1 to TRBJ1-2; the D is unclear. V lost 4 bases and J 6 bases, leaving 18 bases between the germline ends. CDR3 length equals 15 residues. The germline CDR1 and CDR2 sequences are LGHDT and YNNKEL (reference sequence). The CDR3 DNA is TGTGCCAGCAGCCGTTCTGACAAATCAGTTGATGGCTACACCTTC. Translating gives CASSRSDKSVDGYTF.

This clonotype was seen many times. The rearrangement uses TRBV4-2 and TRBJ1-2, with 7 bases identical to TRBD1. Germline assignment: CDR1 LGHNA and CDR2 YNFKEQ. CDR3 length: 13 amino acids. Unmatched junction bases numbered 4, after V lost 3 bases and J lost 6 bases. In nucleotides, the CDR3 is TGTGCCAGCAGCCAGGGGACAGTCGATGGCTACACCTTC. It translates to CASSQGTVDGYTF.

Comments on this clonotype: A much larger clone differs by one base, so this may be a read error. This chain connects TRBV3-1 to TRBJ1-3; D may be TRBD1 (5 bases). Per the germline V gene, CDR1 is LGHDT and CDR2 is YNNKEL (reference sequence). The CDR3 covers 17 residues. With 5 bases removed from V and 5 bases from J, the gap between germline ends came to 22 bases. The CDR3 DNA follows: TGTGCCAGCAGCTCCTACTCCAGGGCGTCGGACAGAAACACCATATATTTT. Its translation: CASSSYSRASDRNTIYF.

The chain has TRBV11-2 and TRBJ2-7; the D is unclear. CDR1 and CDR2 from the germline V gene are SGHAT and FQNNGV. The CDR3 extends over 14 amino acids. V was trimmed by 0 bases and J by 0 bases, leaving 6 bases between them. The CDR3 nucleotides are TGTGCCAGCAGCTTAGACTACGGCTCCTACGAGCAGTACTTC. It is translated as CASSLDYGSYEQYF.

The V call is TRBV28, the J call TRBJ2-3, with a weak D call TRBD1 (7 bases). The CDR3 sequence is 13 residues long. Germline V gives CDR1 MDHEN, CDR2 SYDVKM. V lost 3 bases and J 6 bases, leaving 10 bases between the germline ends. CDR3: CASSFRGADTQYF. For the CDR3, the DNA is TGTGCCAGCAGTTTCAGGGGGGCGGATACGCAGTATTTT. Variable domain in full (rest from reference TRBV28 and TRBJ2-3): DVKVTQSSRYLVKRTGEKVFLECVQDMDHENMFWYRQDPGLGLRLIYFSYDVKMKEKGDIPEGYSVSREKKERFSLILESASTNQTSMYLCASSFRGADTQYFGPGTRLTVL.

Ten or more counts support this clonotype. This chain uses TRBV4-1 with TRBJ2-5; TRBD2 aligns across 7 bases. Germline V gene sequence: CDR1 MGHRA, CDR2 YSYEKL. This CDR3 has 17 residues. V lost 0 bases, J lost 6 bases, and 13 bases stayed unmatched. CDR3 sequence reads: CASSQEYSGLDRKTQYF. CDR3 in DNA: TGCGCCAGCAGCCAAGAGTACTCAGGACTAGATAGAAAGACCCAGTACTTC.

In its sample, this clonotype was seen a few times. The chain joins TRBV19 to TRBJ1-5; D gene uncertain. Germline V gene lookup returns CDR1 LNHDA and CDR2 SQIVND (reference sequence). V was clipped by 7 bases and J by 6 bases, with 10 bases between them. The CDR3 covers 12 residues. The DNA for the CDR3 is TGTGCCAGTACCCGCTTAGGTCAGCCCCAGCATTTT. It encodes CASTRLGQPQHF.

This clonotype was found many times. The chain uses TRBV5-1 and TRBJ1-5, with D perhaps TRBD1 (5 bases). V was shortened by 1 base and J by 7 bases, with 9 bases between the two germline ends. CDR1 and CDR2 from the germline V gene are SGHRS and YFSETQ. The CDR3 is 13 residues long. Here the CDR3 DNA reads TGCGCCAGCAGCTTGACGGAGGGGCAGCCCCAGCATTTT. It specifies CASSLTEGQPQHF.

This clonotype was found many times. The chain couples TRBV25-1 to TRBJ2-1; D remains unclear. V gave up 2 bases and J gave up 0 bases, with 8 bases separating them. The germline V gene encodes CDR1 MGHDK and CDR2 SYGVNS. This CDR3 is built from 15 residues. Here the CDR3 reads CASSEIGSSYNEQFF. Written as DNA, the CDR3 is TGTGCCAGCAGTGAAATAGGCAGCTCCTACAATGAGCAGTTCTTC. The full variable domain, in which reference TRBV25-1 and TRBJ2-1 provide the parts outside the CDR3, is EADIYQTPRYLVIGTGKKITLECSQTMGHDKMYWYQQDPGMELHLIHYSYGVNSTEKGDLSSESTVSRIRTEHFPLTLESARPSHTSQYLCASSEIGSSYNEQFFGPGTRLTVL.

Turning to this clonotype: A much larger clonotype is one base distant, so this may be a read error. The V and J genes are TRBV7-9 and TRBJ2-5, with D tentatively TRBD2 (5 bases). Germline CDR1 SEHNR, CDR2 FQNEAQ (reference sequence). The CDR3 has 13 amino acids. The DNA for the CDR3 is TGTGCCAACAGCCAAGAGGGCCTGGGGACCCAGTACTTC. As protein: CANSQEGLGTQYF. Full variable domain (remainder filled in from reference TRBV7-9 and TRBJ2-5): DTGVSQNPRHKITKRGQNVTFRCDPISEHNRLYWYRQTLGQGPEFLTYFQNEAQLEKSRLLSDRFSAERPKGSFSTLEIQRTEQGDSAMYLCANSQEGLGTQYFGPGTRLLVL.

This clonotype has a handful of counts. The chain is built from TRBV7-9 and TRBJ1-1; D remains unclear. In germline, CDR1 is SEHNR, CDR2 FQNEAQ (reference sequence). This CDR3 has 12 residues. Trimming left V 5 bases short and J 4 bases short, with 8 bases between. CDR3 residues: CASSREATEAFF. The CDR3 bases are TGTGCCAGCAGCCGGGAGGCCACTGAAGCTTTCTTT.

This clonotype was seen at least ten times. This chain uses TRBV7-9 with TRBJ1-2; 7 bases fit TRBD1. The CDR3 has 14 amino acids. From germline, CDR1 is SEHNR and CDR2 FQNEAQ (reference sequence). Trimming at V came to 5 bases and at J to 6 bases, leaving 9 bases not matched to a gene. CDR3: CASSLKAGTDGYTF. For the CDR3, the DNA is TGTGCCAGCAGCCTAAAGGCCGGGACAGATGGCTACACCTTC.

This clonotype was observed at least ten times. The chain combines TRBV20-1 with TRBJ1-2; unclear D gene. CDR3 size: 15 residues. Germline assignment: CDR1 DFQATT and CDR2 SNEGSKA (reference sequence). The V end lost 0 bases, the J end lost 8 bases, and 19 bases lay between the germline ends. CDR3 DNA: TGCAGTGCTAGAGACTACGAACGGGCGCGTTGGGGCTACACCTTC. Its translation is CSARDYERARWGYTF.

Regarding this clonotype: A much larger clonotype is one base distant, so this may be a read error. This chain joins TRBV5-4 and TRBJ1-2, with 8 bases matching TRBD1. The CDR3 is made up of 14 amino acids. With V trimmed by 4 bases and J by 4 bases, 6 bases remained unmatched. Germline CDR1 reads SGHNT; CDR2 reads YYREEE (reference sequence). The CDR3 DNA sequence: TGTGCCAGCAGCACGACAGGGGATATCTATGGCTACACCTTC. Amino acids: CASSTTGDIYGYTF.

At least ten counts were recorded for this clonotype. The chain uses TRBV7-2 and TRBJ2-7; TRBD2 aligns across 9 bases. The CDR3 totals 15 residues. Germline CDR1 is SGHTA and CDR2 is FQGNSA. V gave up 3 bases and J gave up 0 bases; unmatched junction bases: 3. The CDR3 DNA follows: TGTGCCAGCAGCTTCGGGACTAGCTCCTCCTACGAGCAGTACTTC. Residues: CASSFGTSSSYEQYF.

This clonotype was recorded a few times. The V and J genes are TRBV30 and TRBJ2-5; D gene unclear. Deletions cut 2 bases from V and 3 bases from J, with 4 bases between. This CDR3 comprises 11 residues. The V gene's germline CDR1 is GTSNPN and CDR2 SVGIG (reference sequence). CDR3 residues: CAWSLKETQYF. CDR3 in DNA: TGTGCCTGGAGTCTTAAAGAGACCCAGTACTTC.

This clonotype was seen at least ten times. The chain is built from TRBV5-6 and TRBJ1-2; 7 bases map to TRBD1. This CDR3 region has 13 residues. The germline V gene has CDR1 SGHDT and CDR2 YYEEEE. V trimming: 4 bases; J trimming: 7 bases; junction bases outside the gene matches: 7. The CDR3 bases are TGTGCCAGCAGCAAAGACAGGGCGCCTGGCTACACCTTC. The encoded protein is CASSKDRAPGYTF.

This clonotype was observed many times. This chain uses TRBV2 with TRBJ2-7; no reliable D call. The ends were cut back, 6 bases at V and 3 bases at J, with 6 bases in the middle. The CDR3 covers 11 residues. In germline, CDR1 is SNHLY, CDR2 FYNNEI. This chain's CDR3 is CASSPIYEQYF. CDR3 DNA: TGTGCCAGCAGCCCGATCTACGAGCAGTACTTC.

Notes on this clonotype: One junction end disagrees with the germline gene, perhaps due to a read error. The chain combines TRBV2 with TRBJ1-2, with 12 bases that match TRBD1. Germline V gene lookup returns CDR1 SNHLY and CDR2 FYNNEI. The CDR3 consists of 14 residues. The CDR3 DNA follows: TGTGCCGGCAGCCTCTCGGGACAGGGGGCCGGCTACACCTTC. Protein sequence: CAGSLSGQGAGYTF.

This clonotype showed up many times. The V call is TRBV7-6, the J call TRBJ2-7; the match to TRBD1 covers 7 bases. The CDR3 contains 15 residues. Germline V gives CDR1 SGHVS, CDR2 FNYEAQ. The J segment lost 2 bases and the V segment lost 5 bases, leaving 9 bases of the junction unmatched. This chain's CDR3 is CASSTMTGLTYEQYF. The DNA of the CDR3 is TGTGCCAGCAGCACAATGACAGGGTTGACCTACGAGCAGTACTTC. Full variable domain (rest looked up from reference TRBV7-6 and TRBJ2-7): GAGVSQSPRYKVTKRGQDVALRCDPISGHVSLYWYRQALGQGPEFLTYFNYEAQQDKSGLPNDRFSAERPEGSISTLTIQRTEQRDSAMYRCASSTMTGLTYEQYFGPGTRLTVT.

This clonotype was observed at least ten times. V and J are TRBV9 and TRBJ2-7; D is ambiguous. The CDR3 is made up of 14 amino acids. Germline-derived CDR1 and CDR2 are SGDLS and YYNGEE. V was shortened by 4 bases and J by 0 bases, with 11 bases between the two germline ends. CDR3 sequence: CASSLQSFSYEQYF. DNA for the CDR3: TGTGCCAGCAGCTTACAGAGTTTCTCCTACGAGCAGTACTTC.

This clonotype was recorded at least ten times. In DNA, the CDR3 is TGTGCCAGCAGCGCCATCGGACTAGCGGGGGACAATGAGCAGTTCTTC. Translating it yields CASSAIGLAGDNEQFF. The chain couples TRBV9 to TRBJ2-1, with 13 bases identical to TRBD2. Germline V lookup: CDR1 SGDLS, CDR2 YYNGEE. The CDR3 covers 16 residues. The J segment lost 5 bases and the V segment lost 3 bases, leaving 5 bases of the junction unmatched.

This clonotype was counted ten times or more. The V and J genes are TRBV20-1 and TRBJ2-7; D not resolved. CDR1 DFQATT and CDR2 SNEGSKA come from the germline V gene (reference sequence). This CDR3 spans 12 amino acids. V lost 3 bases and J 5 bases, leaving 11 bases between the germline ends. The CDR3 protein is CSASVRYDEQYF. CDR3 sequence (DNA): TGCAGTGCTAGTGTGAGGTACGACGAGCAGTACTTC.

This clonotype occurred a few times. The chain combines TRBV19 with TRBJ2-2, with 11 bases aligning to TRBD2. CDR3 size: 15 residues. J lost 3 bases, V lost 9 bases, and 6 bases had no gene match. CDR1 LNHDA and CDR2 SQIVND come from the germline V gene (reference sequence). The CDR3 coding sequence is TGTGCCAGCCGGAGGACTAGCGGGTACACCGGGGAGCTGTTTTTT. It yields the protein CASRRTSGYTGELFF.

This clonotype was picked up many times. J is TRBJ2-1 and V is TRBV7-3; 9 nucleotides line up with TRBD2. Per the germline V gene, CDR1 is SGHTA and CDR2 is FQGTGA. The J segment lost 5 bases and the V segment lost 5 bases, leaving 7 bases of the junction unmatched. The CDR3 has 15 amino acids. The CDR3 reads CASSISGSIDNEQFF. DNA for the CDR3: TGTGCCAGCAGCATTAGCGGGAGTATCGACAATGAGCAGTTCTTC.

This clonotype has at least ten counts. The J gene is TRBJ2-3, the V gene TRBV4-1, with TRBD1 matching 8 bases. Trimming cost V 1 base and J 6 bases; bases outside gene matches: 3. The CDR3 runs 14 residues. Germline CDR1 is MGHRA and CDR2 is YSYEKL. CDR3 nucleotide sequence: TGCGCCAGCAGCCAAGCAGGGGGCGCCGATACGCAGTATTTT. Amino acids: CASSQAGGADTQYF.

There are many counts of this clonotype. The chain has TRBV6-5 and TRBJ1-6, with TRBD1 as a possible D gene (5 bases). Per germline, CDR1 MNHEY and CDR2 SVGAGI. Trimming cost V 4 bases and J 8 bases, with 12 bases left between them. The length of the CDR3 is 14 residues. The CDR3 DNA reads as TGTGCCAGCAGTTGGGGCTCCCGCCATTCACCCCTCCACTTT. Its protein is CASSWGSRHSPLHF.